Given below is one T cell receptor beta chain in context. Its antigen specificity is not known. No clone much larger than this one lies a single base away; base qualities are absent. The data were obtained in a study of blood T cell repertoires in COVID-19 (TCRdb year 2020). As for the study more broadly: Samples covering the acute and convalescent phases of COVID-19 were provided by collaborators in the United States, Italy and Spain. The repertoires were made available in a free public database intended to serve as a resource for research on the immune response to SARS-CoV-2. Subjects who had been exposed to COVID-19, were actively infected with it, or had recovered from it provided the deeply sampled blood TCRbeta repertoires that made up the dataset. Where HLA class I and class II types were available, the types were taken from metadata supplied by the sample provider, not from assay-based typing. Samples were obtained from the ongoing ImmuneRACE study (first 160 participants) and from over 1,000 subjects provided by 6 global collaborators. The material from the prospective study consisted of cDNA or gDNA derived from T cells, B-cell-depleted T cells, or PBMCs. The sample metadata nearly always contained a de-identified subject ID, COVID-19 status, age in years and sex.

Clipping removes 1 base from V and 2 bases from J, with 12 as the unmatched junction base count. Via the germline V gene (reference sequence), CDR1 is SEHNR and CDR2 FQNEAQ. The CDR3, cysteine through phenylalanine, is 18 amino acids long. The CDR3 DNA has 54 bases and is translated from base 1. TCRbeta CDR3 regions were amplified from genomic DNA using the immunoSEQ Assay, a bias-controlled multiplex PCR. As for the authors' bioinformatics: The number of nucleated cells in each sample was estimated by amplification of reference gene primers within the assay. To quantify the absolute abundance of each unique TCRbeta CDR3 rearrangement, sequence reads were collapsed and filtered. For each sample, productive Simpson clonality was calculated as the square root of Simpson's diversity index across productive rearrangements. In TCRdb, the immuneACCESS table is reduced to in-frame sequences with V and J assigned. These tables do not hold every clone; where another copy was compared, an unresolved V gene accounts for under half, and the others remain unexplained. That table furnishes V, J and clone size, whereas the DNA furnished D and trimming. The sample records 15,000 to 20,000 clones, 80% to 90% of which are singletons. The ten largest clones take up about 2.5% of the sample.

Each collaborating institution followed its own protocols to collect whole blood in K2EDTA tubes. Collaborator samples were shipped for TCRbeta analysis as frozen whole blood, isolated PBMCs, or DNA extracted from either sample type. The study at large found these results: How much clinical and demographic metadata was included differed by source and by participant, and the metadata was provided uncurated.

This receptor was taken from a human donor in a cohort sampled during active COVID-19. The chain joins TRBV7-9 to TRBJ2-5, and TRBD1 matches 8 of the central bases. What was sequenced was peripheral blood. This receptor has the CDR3 CASSLGVGTGTGQETQYF. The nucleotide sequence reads TGTGCCAGCAGCTTAGGAGTAGGAACCGGGACAGGACAAGAGACCCAGTACTTC.